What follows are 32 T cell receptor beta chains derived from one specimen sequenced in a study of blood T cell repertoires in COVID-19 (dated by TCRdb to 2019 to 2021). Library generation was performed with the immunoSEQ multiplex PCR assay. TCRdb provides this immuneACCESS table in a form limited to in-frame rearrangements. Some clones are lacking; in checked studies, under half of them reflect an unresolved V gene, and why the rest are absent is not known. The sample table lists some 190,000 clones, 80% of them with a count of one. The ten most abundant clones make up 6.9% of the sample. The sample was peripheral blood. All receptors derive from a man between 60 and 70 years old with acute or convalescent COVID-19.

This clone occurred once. CDR3 DNA: TGTGCCATCAGTGCTGATTTGGGACTTATCCACAATGAGCAGTTCTTC. Protein sequence: CAISADLGLIHNEQFF. The chain uses TRBV10-3 and TRBJ2-1; D may be TRBD2 (6 bases). The CDR3 sequence is 16 residues long. V shed 4 bases and J shed 5 bases, with 18 bases lying between them. The germline gives CDR1 ENHRY, CDR2 SYGVKD.

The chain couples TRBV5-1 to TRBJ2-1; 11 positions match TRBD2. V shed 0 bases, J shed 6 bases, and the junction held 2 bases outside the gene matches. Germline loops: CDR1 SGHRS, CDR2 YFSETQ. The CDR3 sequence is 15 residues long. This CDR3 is CASSLAGTSGNEQFF. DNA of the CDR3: TGCGCCAGCAGCTTGGCCGGGACTAGCGGCAATGAGCAGTTCTTC.

CDR3 DNA sequence: TGTGCCATCAGTGTGGGGACAGGGTTGTCTGGGGCCAACGTCCTGACTTTC. Protein: CAISVGTGLSGANVLTF. The rearrangement joins TRBV10-3 to TRBJ2-6; 9 bases map to TRBD1. CDR1 and CDR2 from the germline V gene are ENHRY and SYGVKD. This CDR3 region has 17 residues. The V gene end was trimmed by 4 bases and the J gene end by 1 base; junction bases not matched to a gene: 5.

The DNA of the CDR3 is TGTGCCAGCAGCGTCGCGACTAGCGGACTCACAGATACGCAGTATTTT. Its protein is CASSVATSGLTDTQYF. The V and J genes are TRBV9 and TRBJ2-3; 9 nucleotides align to TRBD2. Unmatched junction bases numbered 6, after V lost 2 bases and J lost 2 bases. This CDR3 is 16 amino acids long. Germline CDR1 is SGDLS and CDR2 is YYNGEE.

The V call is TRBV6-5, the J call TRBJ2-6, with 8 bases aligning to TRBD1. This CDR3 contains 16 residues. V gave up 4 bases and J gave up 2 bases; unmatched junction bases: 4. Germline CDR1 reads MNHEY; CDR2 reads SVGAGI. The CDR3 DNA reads TGTGCCAGCAGTTCCAAACAGGGGGCTGGGGCCAACGTCCTGACTTTC. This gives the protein CASSSKQGAGANVLTF.

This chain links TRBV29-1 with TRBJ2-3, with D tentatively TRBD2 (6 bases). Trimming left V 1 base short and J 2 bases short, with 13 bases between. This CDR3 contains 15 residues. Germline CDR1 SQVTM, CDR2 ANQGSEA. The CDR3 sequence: CSVEGSSAATDTQYF. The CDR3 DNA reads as TGCAGCGTTGAAGGGTCTAGCGCGGCCACAGATACGCAGTATTTT.

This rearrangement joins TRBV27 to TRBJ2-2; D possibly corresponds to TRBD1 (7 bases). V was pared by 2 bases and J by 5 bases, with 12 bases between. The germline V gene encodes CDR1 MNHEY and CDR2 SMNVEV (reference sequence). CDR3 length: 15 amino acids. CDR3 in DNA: TGTGCCAGCAGTTTAGAGACAGGGAGGACCGGGGAGCTGTTTTTT. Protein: CASSLETGRTGELFF.

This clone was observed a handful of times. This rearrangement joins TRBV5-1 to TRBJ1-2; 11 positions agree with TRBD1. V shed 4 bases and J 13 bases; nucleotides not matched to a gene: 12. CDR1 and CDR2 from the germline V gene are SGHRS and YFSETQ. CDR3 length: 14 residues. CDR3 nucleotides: TGCGCCAGCAGCCAGACCGGGACAGGGGGAGTTTGCACCTTC. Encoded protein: CASSQTGTGGVCTF.

The CDR3 region is CASRRDRGRDEQYF. For the CDR3, the DNA is TGCGCCAGCAGACGAGACAGGGGTCGGGACGAGCAGTACTTC. This chain uses TRBV10-2 with TRBJ2-7; 8 positions match TRBD1. The CDR3 runs 14 residues. Germline trimming cut 6 bases from V and 5 bases from J; bases unmatched to any gene: 9. Germline V gene data show CDR1 as WSHSY and CDR2 as SAAADI.

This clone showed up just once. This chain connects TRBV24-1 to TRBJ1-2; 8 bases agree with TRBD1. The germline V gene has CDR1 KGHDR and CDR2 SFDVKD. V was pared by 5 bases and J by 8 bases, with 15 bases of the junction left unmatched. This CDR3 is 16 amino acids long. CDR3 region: CATSGWDRTFPRGYTF. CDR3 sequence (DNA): TGTGCCACCAGTGGTTGGGACAGGACCTTCCCCCGAGGCTACACCTTC.

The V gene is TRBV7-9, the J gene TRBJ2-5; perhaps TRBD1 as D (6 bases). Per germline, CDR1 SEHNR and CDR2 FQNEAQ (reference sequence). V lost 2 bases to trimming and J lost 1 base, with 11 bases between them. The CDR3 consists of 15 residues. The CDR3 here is CASSLFGQPQETQYF. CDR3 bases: TGTGCCAGCAGCTTATTTGGACAGCCCCAAGAGACCCAGTACTTC.

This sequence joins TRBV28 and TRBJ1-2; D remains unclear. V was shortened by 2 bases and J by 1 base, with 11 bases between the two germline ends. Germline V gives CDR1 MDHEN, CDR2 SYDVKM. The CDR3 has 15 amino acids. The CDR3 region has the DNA TGTGCCAGCAGTTTAACAAGTCCCCTTAACTATGGCTACACCTTC. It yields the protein CASSLTSPLNYGYTF.

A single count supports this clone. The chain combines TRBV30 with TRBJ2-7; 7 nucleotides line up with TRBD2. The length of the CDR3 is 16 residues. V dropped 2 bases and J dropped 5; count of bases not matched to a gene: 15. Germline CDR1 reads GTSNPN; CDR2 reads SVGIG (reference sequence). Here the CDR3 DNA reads TGTGCCTGGAGTATGTCACCGGTGACTAGCACCGACGAGCAGTACTTC. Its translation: CAWSMSPVTSTDEQYF.

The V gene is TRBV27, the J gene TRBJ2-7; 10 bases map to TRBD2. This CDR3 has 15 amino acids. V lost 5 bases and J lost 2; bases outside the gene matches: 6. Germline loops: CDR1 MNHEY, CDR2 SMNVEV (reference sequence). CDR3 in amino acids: CASSATSGQTYEQYF. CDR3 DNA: TGTGCCAGCAGTGCGACTAGCGGGCAGACCTACGAGCAGTACTTC.

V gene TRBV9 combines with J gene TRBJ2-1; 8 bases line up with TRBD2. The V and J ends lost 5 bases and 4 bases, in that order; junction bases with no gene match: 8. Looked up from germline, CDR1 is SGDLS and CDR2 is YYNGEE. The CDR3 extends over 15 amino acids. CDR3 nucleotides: TGTGCCAGCAGGGCGGACGGGGGGGCGTACAATGAGCAGTTCTTC. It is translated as CASRADGGAYNEQFF.

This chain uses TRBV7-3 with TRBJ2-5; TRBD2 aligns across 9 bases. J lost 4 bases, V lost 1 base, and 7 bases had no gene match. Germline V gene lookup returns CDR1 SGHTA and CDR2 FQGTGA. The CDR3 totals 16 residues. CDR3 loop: CASSLSPSGVGETQYF. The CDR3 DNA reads TGTGCCAGCAGCTTAAGCCCTAGCGGGGTGGGAGAGACCCAGTACTTC.

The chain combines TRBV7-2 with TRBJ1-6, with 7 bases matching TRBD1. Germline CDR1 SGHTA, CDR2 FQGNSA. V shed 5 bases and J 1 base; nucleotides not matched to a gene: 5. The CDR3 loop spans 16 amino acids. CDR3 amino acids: CASSTPQGSYNSPLHF. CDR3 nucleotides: TGTGCCAGCAGCACACCACAGGGGTCCTATAATTCACCCCTCCACTTT. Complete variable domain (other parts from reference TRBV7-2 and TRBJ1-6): GAGVSQSPSNKVTEKGKDVELRCDPISGHTALYWYRQSLGQGLEFLIYFQGNSAPDKSGLPSDRFSAERTGGSVSTLTIQRTQQEDSAVYLCASSTPQGSYNSPLHFGNGTRLTVT.

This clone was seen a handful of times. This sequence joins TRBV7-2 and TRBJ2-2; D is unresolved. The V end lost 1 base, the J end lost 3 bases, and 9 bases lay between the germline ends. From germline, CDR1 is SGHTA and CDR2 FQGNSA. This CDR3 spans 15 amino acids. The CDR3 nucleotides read TGTGCCAGCAGCTTAGTAGAGACTTACACCGGGGAGCTGTTTTTT. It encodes CASSLVETYTGELFF.

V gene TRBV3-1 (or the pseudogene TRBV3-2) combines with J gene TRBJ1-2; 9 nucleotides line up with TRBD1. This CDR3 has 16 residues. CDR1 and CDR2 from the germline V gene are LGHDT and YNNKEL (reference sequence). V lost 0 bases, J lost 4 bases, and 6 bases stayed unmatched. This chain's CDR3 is CASSQDTGGLAYGYTF. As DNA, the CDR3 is TGTGCCAGCAGCCAAGATACAGGGGGCTTGGCCTATGGCTACACCTTC.

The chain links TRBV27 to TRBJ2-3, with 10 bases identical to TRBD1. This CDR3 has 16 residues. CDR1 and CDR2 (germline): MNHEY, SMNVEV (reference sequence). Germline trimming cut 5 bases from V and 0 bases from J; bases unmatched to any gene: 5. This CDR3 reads CASSAWDRGSTDTQYF. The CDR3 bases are TGTGCCAGCAGTGCTTGGGACAGGGGAAGCACAGATACGCAGTATTTT.

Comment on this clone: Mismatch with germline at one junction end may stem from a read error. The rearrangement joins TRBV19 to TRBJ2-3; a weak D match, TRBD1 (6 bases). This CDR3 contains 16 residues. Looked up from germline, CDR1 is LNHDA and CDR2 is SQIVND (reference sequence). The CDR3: CASSIERAQGGDAQYF. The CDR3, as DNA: TGTGCCAGTAGTATCGAACGGGCACAAGGGGGAGATGCGCAGTATTTT.

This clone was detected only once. The CDR3 protein is CASSLGDTPSNEKLFF. CDR3 coding DNA: TGCGCCAGCAGCTTGGGGGACACACCGTCTAATGAAAAACTGTTTTTT. The chain uses TRBV5-1 and TRBJ1-4; weak D call: TRBD1 (6 bases). CDR1 is SGHRS, CDR2 YFSETQ, per germline. The CDR3 has 16 residues. V lost 0 bases and J lost 3, with 12 bases in between.

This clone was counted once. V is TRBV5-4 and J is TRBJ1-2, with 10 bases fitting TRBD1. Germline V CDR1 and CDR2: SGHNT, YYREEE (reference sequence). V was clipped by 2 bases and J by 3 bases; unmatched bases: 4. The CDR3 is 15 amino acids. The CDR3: CASSLRTGGYYGYTF. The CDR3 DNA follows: TGTGCCAGCAGCTTAAGGACAGGGGGTTACTATGGCTACACCTTC.

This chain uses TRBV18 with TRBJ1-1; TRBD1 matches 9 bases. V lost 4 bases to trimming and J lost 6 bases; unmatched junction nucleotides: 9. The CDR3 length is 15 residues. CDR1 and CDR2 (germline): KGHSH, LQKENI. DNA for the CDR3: TGTGCCAGCTCACGCCGTACAGGGGGCGGCTCTGAAGCTTTCTTT. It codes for CASSRRTGGGSEAFF.

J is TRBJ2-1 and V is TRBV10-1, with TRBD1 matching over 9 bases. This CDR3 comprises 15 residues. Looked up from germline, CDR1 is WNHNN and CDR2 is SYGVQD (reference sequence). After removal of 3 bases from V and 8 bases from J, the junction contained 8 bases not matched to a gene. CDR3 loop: CASSDNRGQLYEQFF. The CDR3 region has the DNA TGCGCCAGCAGTGATAACAGGGGGCAGCTTTATGAGCAGTTCTTC.

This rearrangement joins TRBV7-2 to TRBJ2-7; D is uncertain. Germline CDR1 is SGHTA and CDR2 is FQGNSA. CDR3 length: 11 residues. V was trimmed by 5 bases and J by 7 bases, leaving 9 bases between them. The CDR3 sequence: CASSQNKEQYF. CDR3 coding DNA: TGTGCCAGCAGCCAAAACAAAGAGCAGTACTTC.

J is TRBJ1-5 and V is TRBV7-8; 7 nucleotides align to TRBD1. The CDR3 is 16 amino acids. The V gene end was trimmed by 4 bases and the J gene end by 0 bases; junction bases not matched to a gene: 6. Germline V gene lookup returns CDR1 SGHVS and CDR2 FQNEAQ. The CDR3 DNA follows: TGTGCCAGCAGCTCGTCGACAGGGTCTAGCAATCAGCCCCAGCATTTT. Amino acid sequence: CASSSSTGSSNQPQHF.

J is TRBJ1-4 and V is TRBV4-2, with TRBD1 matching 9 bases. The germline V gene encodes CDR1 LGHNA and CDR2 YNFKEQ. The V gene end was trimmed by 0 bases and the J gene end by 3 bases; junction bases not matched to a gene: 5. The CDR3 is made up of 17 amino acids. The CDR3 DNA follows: TGTGCCAGCAGCCAAGATGGGACAGGGTCTTCTAATGAAAAACTGTTTTTT. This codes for CASSQDGTGSSNEKLFF.

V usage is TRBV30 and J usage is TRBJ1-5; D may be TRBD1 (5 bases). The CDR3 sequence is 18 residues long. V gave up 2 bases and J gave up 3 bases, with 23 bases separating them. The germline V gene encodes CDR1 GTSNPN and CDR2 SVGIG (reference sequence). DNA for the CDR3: TGTGCCTGGAGTTTACCTCCCCGACAGACTGGTCTCAATCAGCCCCAGCATTTT. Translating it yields CAWSLPPRQTGLNQPQHF.

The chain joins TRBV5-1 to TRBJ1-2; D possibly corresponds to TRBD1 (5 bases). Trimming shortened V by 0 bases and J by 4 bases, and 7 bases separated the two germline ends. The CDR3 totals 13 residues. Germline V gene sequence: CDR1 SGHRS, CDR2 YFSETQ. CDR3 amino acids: CASSLGQPYGYTF. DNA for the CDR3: TGCGCCAGCAGCTTGGGACAGCCCTATGGCTACACCTTC.

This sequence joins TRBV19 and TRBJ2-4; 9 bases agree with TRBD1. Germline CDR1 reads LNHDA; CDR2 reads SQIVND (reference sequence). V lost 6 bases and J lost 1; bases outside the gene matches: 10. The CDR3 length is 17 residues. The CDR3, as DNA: TGTGCCAGTAGAGGGACAGGGCACGGAATGGCCAAAAACATTCAGTACTTC. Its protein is CASRGTGHGMAKNIQYF.

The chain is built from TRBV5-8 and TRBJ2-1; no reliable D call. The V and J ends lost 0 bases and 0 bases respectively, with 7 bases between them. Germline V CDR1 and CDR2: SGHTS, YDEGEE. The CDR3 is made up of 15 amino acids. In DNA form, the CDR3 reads TGTGCCAGCAGCTTGGGAATAGCCTCCTACAATGAGCAGTTCTTC. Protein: CASSLGIASYNEQFF.